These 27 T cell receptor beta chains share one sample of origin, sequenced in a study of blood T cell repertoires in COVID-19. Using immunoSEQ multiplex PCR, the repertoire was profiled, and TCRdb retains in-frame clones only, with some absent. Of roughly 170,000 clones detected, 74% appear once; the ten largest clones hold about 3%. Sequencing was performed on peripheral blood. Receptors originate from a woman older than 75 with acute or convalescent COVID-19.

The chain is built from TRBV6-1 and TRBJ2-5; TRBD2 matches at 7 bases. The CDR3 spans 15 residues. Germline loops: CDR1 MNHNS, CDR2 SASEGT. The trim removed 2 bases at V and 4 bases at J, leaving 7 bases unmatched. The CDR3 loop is CASSEKGAGRETQYF. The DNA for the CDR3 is TGTGCCAGCAGTGAAAAGGGAGCGGGAAGAGAGACCCAGTACTTC.

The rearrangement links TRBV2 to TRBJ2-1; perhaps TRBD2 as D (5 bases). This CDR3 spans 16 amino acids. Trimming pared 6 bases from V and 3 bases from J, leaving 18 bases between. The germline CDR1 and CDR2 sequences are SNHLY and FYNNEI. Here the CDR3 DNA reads TGTGCCAGCAGCCCCTCAGTGGGAGTGATCTACAATGAGCAGTTCTTC. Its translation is CASSPSVGVIYNEQFF.

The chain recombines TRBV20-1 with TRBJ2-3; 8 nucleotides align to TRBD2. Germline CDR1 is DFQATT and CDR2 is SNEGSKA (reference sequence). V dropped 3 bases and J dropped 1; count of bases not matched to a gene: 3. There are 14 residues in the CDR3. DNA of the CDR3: TGCAGTGCTAGTAAACTAGCGGGCACAGATACGCAGTATTTT. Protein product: CSASKLAGTDTQYF.

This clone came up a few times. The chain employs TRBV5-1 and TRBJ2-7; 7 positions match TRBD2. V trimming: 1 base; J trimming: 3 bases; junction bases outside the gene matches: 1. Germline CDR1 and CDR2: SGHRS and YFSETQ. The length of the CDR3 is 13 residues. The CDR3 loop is CASSLSGGYEQYF. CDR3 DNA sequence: TGCGCCAGCAGCTTGTCGGGAGGCTACGAGCAGTACTTC.

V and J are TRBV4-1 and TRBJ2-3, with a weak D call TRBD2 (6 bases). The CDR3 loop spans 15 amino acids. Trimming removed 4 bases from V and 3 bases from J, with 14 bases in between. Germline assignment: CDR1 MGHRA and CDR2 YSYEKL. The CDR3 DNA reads TGCGCCAGCAGCCGGGGGGTTTTGGGTACAGATACGCAGTATTTT. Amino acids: CASSRGVLGTDTQYF.

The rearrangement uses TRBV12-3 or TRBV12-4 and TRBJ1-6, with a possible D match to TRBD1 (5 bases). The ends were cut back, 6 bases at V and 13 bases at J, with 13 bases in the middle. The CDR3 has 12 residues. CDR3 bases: TGTGCCAGCAGCCGTGACAGCGGGCCCCTCCACTTT. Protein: CASSRDSGPLHF.

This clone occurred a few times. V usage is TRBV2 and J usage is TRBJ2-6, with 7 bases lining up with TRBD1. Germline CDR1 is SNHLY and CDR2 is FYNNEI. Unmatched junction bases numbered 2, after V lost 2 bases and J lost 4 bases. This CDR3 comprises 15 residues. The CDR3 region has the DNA TGTGCCAGCAGTGAACAGGGGGTCGGGGCCAACGTCCTGACTTTC. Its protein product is CASSEQGVGANVLTF. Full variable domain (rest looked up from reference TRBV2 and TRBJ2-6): EPEVTQTPSHQVTQMGQEVILRCVPISNHLYFYWYRQILGQKVEFLVSFYNNEISEKSEIFDDQFSVERPDGSNFTLKIRSTKLEDSAMYFCASSEQGVGANVLTFGAGSRLTVL.

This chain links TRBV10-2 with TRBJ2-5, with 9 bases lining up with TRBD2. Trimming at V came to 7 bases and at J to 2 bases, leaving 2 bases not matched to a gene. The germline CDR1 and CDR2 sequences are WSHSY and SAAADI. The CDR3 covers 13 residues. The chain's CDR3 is CASKTSGQETQYF. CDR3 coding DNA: TGCGCCAGCAAGACTAGCGGACAAGAGACCCAGTACTTC.

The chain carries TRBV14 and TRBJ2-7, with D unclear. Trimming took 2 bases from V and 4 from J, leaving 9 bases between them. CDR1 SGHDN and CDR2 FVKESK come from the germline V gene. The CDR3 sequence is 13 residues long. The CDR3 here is CASSQRPGYEQYF. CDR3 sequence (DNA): TGTGCCAGCAGCCAACGTCCGGGTTACGAGCAGTACTTC.

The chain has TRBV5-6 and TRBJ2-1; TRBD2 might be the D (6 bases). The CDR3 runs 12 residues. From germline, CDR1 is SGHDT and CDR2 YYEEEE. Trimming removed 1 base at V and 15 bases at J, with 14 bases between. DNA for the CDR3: TGTGCCAGCAGCTTGAGCCGACTAGTATGGTTCTTC. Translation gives CASSLSRLVWFF.

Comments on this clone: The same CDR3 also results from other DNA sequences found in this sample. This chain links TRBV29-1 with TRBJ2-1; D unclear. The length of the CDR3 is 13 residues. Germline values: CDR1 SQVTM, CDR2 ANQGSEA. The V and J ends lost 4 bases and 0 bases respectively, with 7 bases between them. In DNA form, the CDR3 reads TGCAGCGTTGGGCGCGGCTCCTACAATGAGCAGTTCTTC. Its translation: CSVGRGSYNEQFF.

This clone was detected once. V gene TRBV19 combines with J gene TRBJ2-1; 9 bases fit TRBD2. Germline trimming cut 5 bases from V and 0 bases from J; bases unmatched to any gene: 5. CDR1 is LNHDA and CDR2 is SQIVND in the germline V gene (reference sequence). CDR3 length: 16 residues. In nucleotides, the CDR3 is TGTGCCAGTAGTGGACGTAGCGGGAGCTCCTACAATGAGCAGTTCTTC. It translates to CASSGRSGSSYNEQFF.

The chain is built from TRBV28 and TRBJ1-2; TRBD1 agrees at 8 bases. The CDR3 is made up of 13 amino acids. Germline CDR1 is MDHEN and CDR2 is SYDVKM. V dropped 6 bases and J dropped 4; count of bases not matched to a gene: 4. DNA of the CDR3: TGTGCCAGCAGACCAGGGGGCGCCTATGGCTACACCTTC. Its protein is CASRPGGAYGYTF.

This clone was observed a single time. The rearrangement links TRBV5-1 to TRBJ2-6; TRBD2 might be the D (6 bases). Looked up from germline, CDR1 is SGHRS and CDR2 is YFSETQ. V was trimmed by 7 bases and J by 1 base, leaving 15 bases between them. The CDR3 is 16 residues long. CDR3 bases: TGCGCCAGCGCCGCAACAGGACTATCTGGGGCCAACGTCCTGACTTTC. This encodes CASAATGLSGANVLTF.

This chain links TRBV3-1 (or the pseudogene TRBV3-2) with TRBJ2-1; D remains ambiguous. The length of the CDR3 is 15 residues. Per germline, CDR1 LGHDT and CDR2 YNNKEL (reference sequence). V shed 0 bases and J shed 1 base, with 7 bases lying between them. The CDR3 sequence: CASSQDPGSYNEQFF. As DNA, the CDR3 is TGTGCCAGCAGCCAAGATCCCGGGTCCTACAATGAGCAGTTCTTC.

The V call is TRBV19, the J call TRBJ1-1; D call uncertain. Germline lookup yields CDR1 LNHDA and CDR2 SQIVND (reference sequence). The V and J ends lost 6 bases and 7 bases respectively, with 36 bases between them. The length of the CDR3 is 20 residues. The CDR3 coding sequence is TGTGCCAGTAGCGCCGGTCGATATCGATCCTACCCGCCGAAAGCTAATGAAGCTTTCTTT. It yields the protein CASSAGRYRSYPPKANEAFF.

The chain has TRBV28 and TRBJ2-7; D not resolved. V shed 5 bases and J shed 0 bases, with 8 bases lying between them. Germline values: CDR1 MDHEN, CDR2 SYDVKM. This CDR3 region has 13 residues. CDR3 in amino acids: CASSTQSSYEQYF. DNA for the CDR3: TGTGCCAGCAGTACACAGAGCTCCTACGAGCAGTACTTC.

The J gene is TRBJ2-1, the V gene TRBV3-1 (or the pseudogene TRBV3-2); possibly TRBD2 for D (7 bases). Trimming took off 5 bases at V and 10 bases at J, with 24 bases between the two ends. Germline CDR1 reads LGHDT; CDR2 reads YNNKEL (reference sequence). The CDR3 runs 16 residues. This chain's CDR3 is CASSRRTRGGGGEQFF. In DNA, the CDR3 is TGTGCCAGCAGCAGACGGACTCGCGGGGGCGGGGGCGAGCAGTTCTTC.

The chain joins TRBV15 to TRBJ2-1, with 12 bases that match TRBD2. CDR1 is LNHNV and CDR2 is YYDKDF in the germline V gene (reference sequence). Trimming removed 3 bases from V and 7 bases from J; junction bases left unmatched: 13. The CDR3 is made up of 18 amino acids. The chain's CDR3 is CATSRLLAGGLRWNEQFF. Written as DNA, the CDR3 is TGTGCCACCAGCAGGCTCCTAGCGGGAGGGCTCCGCTGGAATGAGCAGTTCTTC.

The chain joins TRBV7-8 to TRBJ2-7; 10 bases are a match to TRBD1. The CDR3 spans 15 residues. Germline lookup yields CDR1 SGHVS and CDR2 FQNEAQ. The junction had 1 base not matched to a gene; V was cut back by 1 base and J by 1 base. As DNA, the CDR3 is TGTGCCAGCAGCTTAGAGGACAGGGGGTCCTACGAGCAGTACTTC. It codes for CASSLEDRGSYEQYF.

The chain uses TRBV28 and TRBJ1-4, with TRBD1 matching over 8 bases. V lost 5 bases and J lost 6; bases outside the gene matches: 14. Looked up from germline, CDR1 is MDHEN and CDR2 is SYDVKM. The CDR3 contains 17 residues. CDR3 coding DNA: TGTGCCAGCAGTCCCCGTGCCGGGACAGGAGGAGATGAAAAACTGTTTTTT. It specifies CASSPRAGTGGDEKLFF.

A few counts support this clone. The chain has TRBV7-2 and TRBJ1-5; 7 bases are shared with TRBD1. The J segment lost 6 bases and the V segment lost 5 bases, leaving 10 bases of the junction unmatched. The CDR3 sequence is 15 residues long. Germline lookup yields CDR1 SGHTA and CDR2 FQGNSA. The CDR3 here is CASSQRQGGGQPQHF. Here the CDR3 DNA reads TGTGCCAGCAGCCAAAGACAGGGAGGAGGTCAGCCCCAGCATTTT.

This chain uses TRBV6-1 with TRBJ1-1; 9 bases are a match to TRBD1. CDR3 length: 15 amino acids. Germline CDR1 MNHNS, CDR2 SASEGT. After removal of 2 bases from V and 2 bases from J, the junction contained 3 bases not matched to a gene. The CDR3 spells CASSEMGQGNTEAFF. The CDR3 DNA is TGTGCCAGCAGTGAAATGGGACAGGGAAACACTGAAGCTTTCTTT.

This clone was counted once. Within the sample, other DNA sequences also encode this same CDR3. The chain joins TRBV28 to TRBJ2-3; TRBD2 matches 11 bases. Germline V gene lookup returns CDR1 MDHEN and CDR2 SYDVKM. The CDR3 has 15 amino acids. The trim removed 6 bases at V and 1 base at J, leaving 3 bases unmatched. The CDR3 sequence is CASSLGLAGTDTQYF. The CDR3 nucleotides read TGTGCCAGCAGCCTGGGACTAGCGGGCACAGATACGCAGTATTTT.

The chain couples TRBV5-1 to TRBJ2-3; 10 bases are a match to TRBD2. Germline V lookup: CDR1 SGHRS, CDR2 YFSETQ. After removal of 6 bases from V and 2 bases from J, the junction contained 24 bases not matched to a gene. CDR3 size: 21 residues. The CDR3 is CASTSRPPEWGTSAITDTQYF. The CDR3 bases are TGCGCCAGCACCTCTAGGCCTCCGGAATGGGGGACTAGCGCGATCACAGATACGCAGTATTTT. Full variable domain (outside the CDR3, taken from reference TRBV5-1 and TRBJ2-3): KAGVTQTPRYLIKTRGQQVTLSCSPISGHRSVSWYQQTPGQGLQFLFEYFSETQRNKGNFPGRFSGRQFSNSRSEMNVSTLELGDSALYLCASTSRPPEWGTSAITDTQYFGPGTRLTVL.

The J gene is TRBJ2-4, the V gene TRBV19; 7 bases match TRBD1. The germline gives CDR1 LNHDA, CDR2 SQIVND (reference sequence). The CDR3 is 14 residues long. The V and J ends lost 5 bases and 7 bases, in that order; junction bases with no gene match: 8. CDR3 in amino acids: CASSPRTGPNIQYF. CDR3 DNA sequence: TGTGCCAGTAGTCCTCGGACAGGTCCGAACATTCAGTACTTC.

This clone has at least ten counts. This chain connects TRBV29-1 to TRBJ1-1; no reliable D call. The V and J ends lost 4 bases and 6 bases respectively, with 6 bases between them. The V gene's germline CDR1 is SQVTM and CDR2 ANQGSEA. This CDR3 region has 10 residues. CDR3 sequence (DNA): TGCAGCGTTGGTGACTCTGAAGCTTTCTTT. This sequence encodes CSVGDSEAFF.